One sample yielded the 18 T cell receptor beta chains listed below, sequenced in a study of OX40 agonist ivuxolimab in advanced cancers. TCRdb keeps only in-frame clones here, not all; method: immunoSEQ multiplex PCR. The sample has over 55,000 clones, 70% to 85% seen once. The source was CD4+ or CD8+ T cells sorted from blood, collected in a trial of the OX40 agonist ivuxolimab. The receptor source for this set is an adult with an advanced solid tumor such as melanoma, head and neck, liver or kidney cancer.

This chain joins TRBV5-5 and TRBJ1-5; D unclear. This CDR3 comprises 15 residues. From germline, CDR1 is SGHKS and CDR2 YYEKEE (reference sequence). Between the trimmed V and J ends, which lost 4 bases and 5 bases, there was a span of 16 bases. CDR3 protein: CASSTRGLRDQPQHF. DNA of the CDR3: TGTGCCAGCAGCACACGAGGGCTGAGAGATCAGCCCCAGCATTTT.

The chain recombines TRBV4-1 with TRBJ1-2; D gene uncertain. Germline CDR1 reads MGHRA; CDR2 reads YSYEKL. V was shortened by 0 bases and J by 4 bases, with 12 bases between the two germline ends. CDR3 length: 15 residues. The DNA of the CDR3 is TGCGCCAGCAGCCAAGAGACCCCGACTGGCTATGGCTACACCTTC. This codes for CASSQETPTGYGYTF.

The genes are TRBV5-4 and TRBJ2-5; weak D call: TRBD1 (6 bases). The length of the CDR3 is 13 residues. Trimming removed 4 bases from V and 5 bases from J, with 12 bases in between. Germline CDR1 reads SGHNT; CDR2 reads YYREEE (reference sequence). CDR3 in amino acids: CASSSRGAETQYF. CDR3 DNA sequence: TGTGCCAGCAGCAGCAGGGGAGCGGAGACCCAGTACTTC.

The sample holds one count of this clone. The J gene is TRBJ1-2, the V gene TRBV20-1; D is uncertain. Germline V gives CDR1 DFQATT, CDR2 SNEGSKA (reference sequence). The CDR3 runs 11 residues. Deletions cut 6 bases from V and 4 bases from J, with 9 bases between. The CDR3 loop is CSARHGYGYTF. Written as DNA, the CDR3 is TGCAGTGCCAGACACGGCTATGGCTACACCTTC.

V usage is TRBV6-5 and J usage is TRBJ1-5; D is unresolved. This CDR3 has 15 amino acids. V was shortened by 5 bases and J by 4 bases, with 15 bases between the two germline ends. CDR1 MNHEY and CDR2 SVGAGI come from the germline V gene. CDR3 protein: CASSRSSRGNQPQHF. The DNA of the CDR3 is TGTGCCAGCAGTCGATCCTCTCGGGGAAATCAGCCCCAGCATTTT.

The gene calls are TRBV4-1 and TRBJ1-6; D gene uncertain. V was trimmed by 5 bases and J by 14 bases, leaving 19 bases between them. Germline lookup yields CDR1 MGHRA and CDR2 YSYEKL. The CDR3 contains 14 residues. The CDR3 DNA is TGCGCCAGCAGCAATGATGACGGCCTTTCTACCCTCCACTTT. Translating gives CASSNDDGLSTLHF.

The CDR3 nucleotides are TGTGCCAGCTCAAGGGACAACACTGAAGCTTTCTTT. Translating it yields CASSRDNTEAFF. This chain joins TRBV18 and TRBJ1-1; tentative D call: TRBD1 (5 bases). With 5 bases removed from V and 2 bases from J, the gap between germline ends came to 6 bases. CDR1 and CDR2 from the germline V gene are KGHSH and LQKENI. The CDR3 extends over 12 amino acids.

As concerns this clone: The junction shows a germline mismatch at one end, possibly a read error. Within the sample, other DNA sequences also encode this same CDR3. The chain recombines TRBV7-3 with TRBJ2-4; the D gene could be TRBD1 or TRBD2 (5 bases each). Germline V gene sequence: CDR1 SGHTA, CDR2 FQGTGA. The CDR3 has 17 residues. In DNA form, the CDR3 reads TGTGCCAGCAGTTTAACCGGTGCCGGACGTGGGGGAAGCATTCAGTACTTC. It translates to CASSLTGAGRGGSIQYF.

By share, this clone ranks as medium-sized. The chain couples TRBV19 to TRBJ1-1, with D hard to call. Deletions cut 7 bases from V and 2 bases from J, with 14 bases between. The CDR3 contains 14 residues. CDR1 and CDR2 from the germline V gene are LNHDA and SQIVND (reference sequence). CDR3 bases: TGTGCCAGTAACTCGATTAACCAAAACACTGAAGCTTTCTTT. The encoded protein is CASNSINQNTEAFF.

The genes are TRBV11-3 and TRBJ2-3; maybe TRBD2 (6 bases). This CDR3 is built from 15 residues. V gave up 3 bases and J gave up 3 bases, with 13 bases separating them. CDR1 is SGHNT, CDR2 YENEEA, per germline. CDR3 sequence: CASSLGRGRTDTQYF. As DNA, the CDR3 is TGTGCCAGCAGCTTGGGGCGGGGAAGGACAGATACGCAGTATTTT.

V usage is TRBV5-6 and J usage is TRBJ1-1, with 8 bases identical to TRBD1. The CDR3 contains 15 residues. The germline gives CDR1 SGHDT, CDR2 YYEEEE. V lost 0 bases to trimming and J lost 5 bases; unmatched junction nucleotides: 6. The CDR3 nucleotides read TGTGCCAGCAGCTTGGGGACAGGGCGGAGGACTGAAGCTTTCTTT. It encodes CASSLGTGRRTEAFF.

The sample holds a few counts of this clone. This chain links TRBV20-1 with TRBJ1-2; no clear D. V shed 5 bases and J shed 13 bases, with 14 bases lying between them. This CDR3 spans 10 amino acids. CDR1 DFQATT and CDR2 SNEGSKA come from the germline V gene (reference sequence). DNA of the CDR3: TGCAGTGCTGGTGATCTTACCCTCACCTTC. Its protein is CSAGDLTLTF.

The chain's CDR3 is CASTMGGGFNEQFF. CDR3 nucleotides: TGTGCCAGCACTATGGGCGGGGGCTTCAATGAGCAGTTCTTC. V is TRBV7-2 and J is TRBJ2-1; possibly TRBD2 for D (7 bases). From germline, CDR1 is SGHTA and CDR2 FQGNSA. The V end was cut by 7 bases, the J end by 6 bases, with 16 bases between. CDR3 length: 14 residues. The variable domain in full, with the rest retrieved from reference TRBV7-2 and TRBJ2-1, is GAGVSQSPSNKVTEKGKDVELRCDPISGHTALYWYRQSLGQGLEFLIYFQGNSAPDKSGLPSDRFSAERTGGSVSTLTIQRTQQEDSAVYLCASTMGGGFNEQFFGPGTRLTVL.

This clone was found a few times. J is TRBJ2-1 and V is TRBV5-4, with 9 bases matching TRBD2. After removal of 0 bases from V and 9 bases from J, the junction contained 13 bases not matched to a gene. The V gene's germline CDR1 is SGHNT and CDR2 YYREEE (reference sequence). This CDR3 is built from 17 residues. The CDR3 is CASSLAWREGPGSEQFF. Here the CDR3 DNA reads TGTGCCAGCAGCTTGGCCTGGCGGGAGGGCCCGGGGAGTGAGCAGTTCTTC.

The V call is TRBV6-1, the J call TRBJ2-5; TRBD1 matches 12 bases. This CDR3 spans 15 amino acids. CDR1 is MNHNS, CDR2 SASEGT, per germline. Trimming at V came to 8 bases and at J to 4 bases, leaving 8 bases not matched to a gene. The CDR3 reads CASGPGQGARETQYF. Here the CDR3 DNA reads TGTGCCAGCGGACCGGGACAGGGGGCTAGAGAGACCCAGTACTTC.

To note about this clone: Other DNA sequences of this sample code for an identical CDR3. V is TRBV14 and J is TRBJ2-5; TRBD1 matches at 8 bases. Looked up from germline, CDR1 is SGHDN and CDR2 is FVKESK. CDR3 size: 14 residues. J lost 2 bases, V lost 2 bases, and 1 base had no gene match. The CDR3 is CASSQNRGQETQYF. CDR3 bases: TGTGCCAGCAGCCAAAACAGGGGGCAAGAGACCCAGTACTTC.

CDR3 sequence (DNA): TGTGCCAGCACCAGTACAGGGGTGAACACTGAAGCTTTCTTT. As protein: CASTSTGVNTEAFF. The chain carries TRBV28 and TRBJ1-1, with TRBD1 identical over 7 bases. CDR3 length: 14 amino acids. The junction had 5 bases not matched to a gene; V was cut back by 7 bases and J by 0 bases. Germline values: CDR1 MDHEN, CDR2 SYDVKM. Full variable domain (outside the CDR3, taken from reference TRBV28 and TRBJ1-1): DVKVTQSSRYLVKRTGEKVFLECVQDMDHENMFWYRQDPGLGLRLIYFSYDVKMKEKGDIPEGYSVSREKKERFSLILESASTNQTSMYLCASTSTGVNTEAFFGQGTRLTVV.

V and J are TRBV9 and TRBJ2-5, with a tentative D call TRBD1 (7 bases). CDR1 and CDR2 from the germline V gene are SGDLS and YYNGEE. The length of the CDR3 is 15 residues. Deletions cut 5 bases from V and 1 base from J, with 15 bases between. The CDR3 region is CASSWRQGGQETQYF. CDR3 coding DNA: TGTGCCAGCAGTTGGCGACAGGGAGGCCAAGAGACCCAGTACTTC.